Listed below are T cell receptor beta chains from one sample, sequenced in a study of cytomegalovirus exposure and HLA in healthy donors. Sequenced by immunoSEQ multiplex PCR; TCRdb stores in-frame clones only, minus some. This table holds approximately 170,000 clones, about 82% found once. Source material: PBMCs. The receptors here all came from a female donor in good health and CMV-seronegative. Each CDR3 is given with its conserved first and last residue. A D gene is named only where the DNA matches it firmly. Rows give clone size only sometimes, using once, few, many, or a class for an expanded clone.

size,V,J,D,length,DNA,CDR3
NA,TRBV5-4,TRBJ2-5,NA,16,TGTGCCAGCAGCTTGGTAGGAGGACGGGGAGTAGAGACCCAGTACTTC,CASSLVGGRGVETQYF
NA,TRBV7-8,TRBJ1-1,TRBD1,16,TGTGCCAGCAGCTCTTGGACAGGGGCTTACGAAACTGAAGCTTTCTTT,CASSSWTGAYETEAFF
NA,TRBV11-3,TRBJ2-2,NA,15,TGTGCCAGCATATCAGACAGGGCGGGAACCGGGGAGCTGTTTTTT,CASISDRAGTGELFF
once,TRBV15,TRBJ1-2,TRBD1,16,TGTGCCACCAGCAGAGATAGGGGACAGAATTCCTATGGCTACACCTTC,CATSRDRGQNSYGYTF
once,TRBV11-2,TRBJ2-3,NA,12,TGTGCCAGCAGCTTATCAGGACTGGACCAGTATTTT,CASSLSGLDQYF
NA,TRBV27,TRBJ2-7,NA,17,TGTGCCAGCACAGGCTTCGGGAGCGGGACAAGCTCCTACGAGCAGTACTTC,CASTGFGSGTSSYEQYF
NA,TRBV27,TRBJ2-7,NA,13,TGTGCCAGCAAGGAGGGACAGTACTACGAGCAGTACTTC,CASKEGQYYEQYF
NA,TRBV6-1,TRBJ1-5,TRBD1,15,TGTGCCAGCAGTGTGGGACAGGGAGGCAATCAGCCCCAGCATTTT,CASSVGQGGNQPQHF
NA,TRBV15,TRBJ2-1,NA,13,TGTGCCACCAGCAGGGACTACCACAATGAGCAGTTCTTC,CATSRDYHNEQFF
NA,TRBV4-1,TRBJ2-5,NA,12,TGCGCCAGCAGGCACAGTAGTGGGACCCAGTACTTC,CASRHSSGTQYF
NA,TRBV19,TRBJ1-5,TRBD1,15,TGTGCCAGTAGTACAAGTCGACAGGGAGGACAGCCCCAGCATTTT,CASSTSRQGGQPQHF
once,TRBV10-2,TRBJ1-3,TRBD1,15,TGCGCCAGCAGTTCTACAGGGGGCTCTGGAAACACCATATATTTT,CASSSTGGSGNTIYF
NA,TRBV7-2,TRBJ2-5,NA,13,TGTGCCAGCAGCTTACAAACTCGGGAGACCCAGTACTTC,CASSLQTRETQYF
NA,TRBV20-1,TRBJ1-5,NA,10,TGCAGTGCGCTAAATCAGCCCCAGCATTTT,CSALNQPQHF
once,TRBV29-1,TRBJ2-7,NA,10,TGCAGCGCCCGGGTCTACGAGCAGTACTTC,CSARVYEQYF
NA,TRBV6-4,TRBJ1-6,NA,16,TGTGCCAGCAGTGACAGGGGGAGCTCCTATAATTCACCCCTCCACTTT,CASSDRGSSYNSPLHF
NA,TRBV2,TRBJ1-1,NA,13,TGTGCCAGCAGTGAACCAGAAAACACTGAAGCTTTCTTT,CASSEPENTEAFF
NA,TRBV27,TRBJ2-5,NA,15,TGTGCCAGCAGTTTGCAGGGCCCTACTCCCGAGACCCAGTACTTC,CASSLQGPTPETQYF
few,TRBV28,TRBJ2-3,TRBD1,17,TGTGCCAGCAGCATGTTAGCGGGACAGGGGGCTCCAGATACGCAGTATTTT,CASSMLAGQGAPDTQYF
once,TRBV7-9,TRBJ2-2,TRBD1,14,TGTGCCAGCAGCTTGACAGGGGACCCCGGGGAGCTGTTTTTT,CASSLTGDPGELFF
NA,TRBV14,TRBJ1-1,NA,13,TGTGCCAGCAGCCAAGACTTGAACACTGAAGCTTTCTTT,CASSQDLNTEAFF
NA,TRBV6-5,TRBJ2-7,NA,13,TGTGCCAGCAGTCCCTCAGGGTTGGGCGAGCAGTACTTC,CASSPSGLGEQYF
NA,TRBV7-2,TRBJ1-2,TRBD1,14,TGTGCCAGCAGCTTAGTTGACAGGGGCGGGGGCTACACCTTC,CASSLVDRGGGYTF
NA,TRBV28,TRBJ2-7,NA,14,TGTGCCAGCACTCCCCCGCAACGAGGCTACGAGCAGTACTTC,CASTPPQRGYEQYF
few,TRBV11-3,TRBJ2-2,NA,18,TGTGCCAGCAACCGACTACTAAAGGGGGAGACGAACACCGGGGAGCTGTTTTTT,CASNRLLKGETNTGELFF
NA,TRBV7-3,TRBJ2-7,TRBD2,15,TGTGCCAGCAGCTTAAATCCCGGGAGGGGCTACGAGCAGTACTTC,CASSLNPGRGYEQYF
NA,TRBV9,TRBJ1-3,NA,12,TGTGCCAGCAGCCCACTCGGAAACACCATATATTTT,CASSPLGNTIYF
once,TRBV18,TRBJ2-1,NA,13,TGTGCCAGCTCACCAGTGGGGGGCAATGAGCAGTTCTTC,CASSPVGGNEQFF
NA,TRBV7-9,TRBJ2-7,TRBD2,16,TGTGCCAGCAGCCCCCCCGGACTAGCGGGGGAGTACGAGCAGTACTTC,CASSPPGLAGEYEQYF
NA,TRBV5-1,TRBJ1-2,NA,15,TGCGCCAGCACCCCCGGCGGCAGGGAGGACTATGGCTACACCTTC,CASTPGGREDYGYTF
NA,TRBV4-2,TRBJ2-2,TRBD2,16,TGTGCCAGCAGCCAAGGGACTAGCGGGGGGGCCTGGGAGCTGTTTTTT,CASSQGTSGGAWELFF
once,TRBV11-2,TRBJ1-2,TRBD1,16,TGTGCCAGCAGCTCCATGGGGGGACAGGGGGCCGGTGGCTACACCTTC,CASSSMGGQGAGGYTF
few,TRBV7-9,TRBJ1-2,NA,17,TGTGCCAGCAGCTCCAAACCAGGACAGCCGACCACCTATGGCTACACCTTC,CASSSKPGQPTTYGYTF
NA,TRBV7-3,TRBJ2-3,TRBD1,16,TGTGCCAGCAGCTTACTGACAGGGGTAGGCACAGATACGCAGTATTTT,CASSLLTGVGTDTQYF
NA,TRBV6-5,TRBJ1-5,NA,14,TGTGCCAGCAGTTACTTGGGTTCGGGTCAGCCCCAGCATTTT,CASSYLGSGQPQHF
NA,TRBV4-3,TRBJ2-5,TRBD1,16,TGCGCCAGCAGCCAGGGGACAGGGGTCGGTGAAGAGACCCAGTACTTC,CASSQGTGVGEETQYF
NA,TRBV4-2,TRBJ2-7,NA,17,TGTGCCAGCAGCCAGTTGATACCGGGACATTCCTCCTACGAGCAGTACTTC,CASSQLIPGHSSYEQYF
NA,TRBV28,TRBJ2-5,TRBD1,13,TGTGCCAGCAGACGGGTGAGACAGGGTTCAGGGTACTTC,CASRRVRQGSGYF
NA,TRBV5-1,TRBJ2-5,TRBD1,13,TGCGCCACCAGGACAGGGGGCTTGGAGACCCAGTACTTC,CATRTGGLETQYF
NA,TRBV6-5,TRBJ1-6,NA,16,TGTGCCAGCAGTTACTCTAAGGCAGAAAGAGGTTCACCCCTCCACTTT,CASSYSKAERGSPLHF
NA,TRBV10-3,TRBJ1-3,NA,16,TGTGCCATCAGTTCAGTCGACGGGGGCTCTGGAAACACCATATATTTT,CAISSVDGGSGNTIYF
NA,TRBV4-2,TRBJ1-4,NA,13,TGTGCCAGCAGCCCTGAGGGTTGGGAAAAACTGTTTTTT,CASSPEGWEKLFF
NA,TRBV4-3,TRBJ1-2,NA,14,TGCGCCAGCAGCCGGGGGGGCGTCGGCTATGGCTACACCTTC,CASSRGGVGYGYTF
few,TRBV5-4,TRBJ2-2,NA,16,TGTGCCAGCAGCGGCGCAGGTCAAGCGAACACCGGGGAGCTGTTTTTT,CASSGAGQANTGELFF
NA,TRBV7-2,TRBJ2-7,TRBD1,14,TGTGCCAGCAGCCAGGACAGGGGATCTTACGAGCAGTACTTC,CASSQDRGSYEQYF
NA,TRBV5-4,TRBJ1-1,NA,14,TGTGCCAGCAGCCATGACTTACAGAACACTGAAGCTTTCTTT,CASSHDLQNTEAFF